The sequence of this T cell receptor beta chain was determined in a study of blood T cell repertoires in COVID-19. The wider study: Italy, Spain and the United States were the sources of the convalescent and acute COVID-19 samples. The analysed material was cDNA or gDNA that came from T cells, B-cell-depleted T cells, or PBMCs.

This CDR3 spans 16 amino acids. V trimming: 1 base; J trimming: 5 bases; junction bases outside the gene matches: 6. The V gene's germline CDR1 is LNHNV and CDR2 YYDKDF (reference sequence). The method was immunoSEQ multiplex PCR; TCRdb's version includes in-frame clones alone and lacks a portion of them. The data contain roughly 43,000 clones, around 90% of them singletons. The TCR sequence derives from a human donor in a cohort sampled during active COVID-19. Sequencing was done on a sample of peripheral blood. The chain carries TRBV15 and TRBJ2-1; 9 bases match TRBD2. The CDR3 bases are TGTGCCACCAGCAGAGCCATCCTAGCGGGACACAATGAGCAGTTCTTC. Protein sequence: CATSRAILAGHNEQFF.